The TCR beta chain under discussion was sequenced for a study of CD8 T cells in Susac syndrome. From blood CD8+ and CD4+ T cells, TCR beta sequences were generated. Healthy donors matched for age and sex were used as controls. In contrast to the negatively isolated CD8+ and CD4+ T cells, TEMRA cells were FACS-enriched. Random hexamers were used to reverse transcribe an amount of 0.5 to 1 ug RNA. The CDR3 of TCR beta was amplified by immunoSEQ multiplex PCR across 54 Vbeta and 13 Jbeta. Using its own MiXCR run on the immunoSEQ multiplex PCR reads, TCRdb lists one record per CDR3 protein. The sample carries some 180,000 distinct CDR3 sequences, less than 95% recorded once. This TCR was recovered from a human donor in good health. Sequenced material: CD4+ T cells from PBMCs.

The CDR3 DNA follows: TGCAGCGTTGAATCACCGGGCGGGGCCACCTACGAGCAGTACTTC. This codes for CSVESPGGATYEQYF. The rearrangement links TRBV29-1 to TRBJ2-7, with a weak D call TRBD2 (6 bases). V was clipped by 2 bases and J by 2 bases, with 16 bases between them. Per the germline V gene, CDR1 is SQVTM and CDR2 is ANQGSEA. This CDR3 contains 15 residues.